This T cell receptor (beta chain) was documented in a study of blood T cell repertoires in COVID-19. Overall study: Sources were T cells, B-cell-depleted T cells, or PBMCs; the material itself was cDNA or gDNA.

Using immunoSEQ multiplex PCR, the repertoire was profiled, and TCRdb retains in-frame clones only, with some absent. This sample carries about half a million clones, roughly nine tenths of them seen once, and the ten largest clones take roughly 0.9%. There are 14 residues in the CDR3. The germline CDR1 and CDR2 sequences are SGHKS and YYEKEE (reference sequence). Trimming left V 2 bases short and J 3 bases short, with 11 bases between. The gene calls are TRBV5-5 and TRBJ2-5; a possible D gene is TRBD2 (5 bases). Input material: peripheral blood. The sequence was collected from a man aged 18 to 29 with COVID-19, enrolled during active disease. CDR3 bases: TGTGCCAGCAGCTTAGGACCGGGGAAAGAGACCCAGTACTTC. It yields the protein CASSLGPGKETQYF. Supplemented by reference TRBV5-5 and TRBJ2-5, the full variable domain reads DAGVTQSPTHLIKTRGQQVTLRCSPISGHKSVSWYQQVLGQGPQFIFQYYEKEERGRGNFPDRFSARQFPNYSSELNVNALLLGDSALYLCASSLGPGKETQYFGPGTRLLVL.